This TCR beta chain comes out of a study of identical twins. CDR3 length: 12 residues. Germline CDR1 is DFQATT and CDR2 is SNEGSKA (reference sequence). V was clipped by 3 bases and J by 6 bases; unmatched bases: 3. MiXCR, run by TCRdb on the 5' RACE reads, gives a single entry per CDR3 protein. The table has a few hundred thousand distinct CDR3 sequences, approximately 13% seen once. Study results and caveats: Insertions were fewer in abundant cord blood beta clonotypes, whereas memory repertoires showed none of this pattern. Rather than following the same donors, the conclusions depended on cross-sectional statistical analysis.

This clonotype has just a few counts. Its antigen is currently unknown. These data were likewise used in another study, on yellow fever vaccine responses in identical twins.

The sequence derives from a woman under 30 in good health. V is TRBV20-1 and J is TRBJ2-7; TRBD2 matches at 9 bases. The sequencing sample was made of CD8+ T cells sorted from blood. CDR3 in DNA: TGCAGTGCTAGTAGCGGGGGAGGCGAGCAGTACGTC. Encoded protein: CSASSGGGEQYV.